The clone carrying this T cell receptor (beta chain) was detected a few times. The antigen is undetermined. The sample belongs to a study of T cells after yellow fever vaccination. Germline V gene lookup returns CDR1 MNHEY and CDR2 SVGEGT. This CDR3 comprises 13 residues. The germline V and J ends were trimmed by 1 base and 4 bases, with 8 bases remaining between them. Study-level results: Although the secondary response was weaker, it peaked faster, at day 5 versus 15.

TCRdb re-derived calls from the 5' RACE reads in MiXCR, one entry per CDR3 protein. This repertoire shows 300,000 to 400,000 distinct CDR3 sequences, less than 9.5% found once; its top ten account for 17%. The receptor comes from a man between 18 and 29 years old who received the YFV17D yellow fever vaccine. The sample consisted of PBMCs, taken roughly 47 days after the first yellow fever vaccination. This chain links TRBV6-2 or TRBV6-3 with TRBJ2-7, with D possibly being TRBD2 (6 bases). The CDR3 sequence is CASSYWEAYEQYF. The CDR3 bases are TGTGCCAGCAGTTACTGGGAGGCTTACGAGCAGTACTTC.